This T cell receptor beta chain was observed in a study of type 1 regulatory T cells. At the level of the study: This in vitro CD4 product, T-allo10, is enriched for Tr1 cells and alloantigen-specific.

TCRdb re-derived calls from the reads in MiXCR, one entry per CDR3 protein. The sample has more than 20,000 distinct CDR3 sequences, around 77% seen once. With respect to this clonotype: Its antigen is currently unknown. Relative to the germline gene, one junction end is altered; a read error may explain this.

There are 14 residues in the CDR3. Germline lookup yields CDR1 SGHAT and CDR2 FQNNGV. T-allo10 cells from the graft donor were described as anergic, host-alloantigen-specific, and alloantigen-specific suppressors. This sequence was found in a human donor in good health. The chain carries TRBV11-2 and TRBJ1-5; D gene unclear. Material for sequencing was cultured T cells, either the whole culture or a sorted T cell fraction (not recorded which). Subset denoted: Tr1-enriched cell product generated in vitro against host alloantigens. CDR3 bases: TGTGCCAGCAGCCTCCGACCCACTAATCAGTCCCAGCATTTT. Translating gives CASSLRPTNQSQHF.